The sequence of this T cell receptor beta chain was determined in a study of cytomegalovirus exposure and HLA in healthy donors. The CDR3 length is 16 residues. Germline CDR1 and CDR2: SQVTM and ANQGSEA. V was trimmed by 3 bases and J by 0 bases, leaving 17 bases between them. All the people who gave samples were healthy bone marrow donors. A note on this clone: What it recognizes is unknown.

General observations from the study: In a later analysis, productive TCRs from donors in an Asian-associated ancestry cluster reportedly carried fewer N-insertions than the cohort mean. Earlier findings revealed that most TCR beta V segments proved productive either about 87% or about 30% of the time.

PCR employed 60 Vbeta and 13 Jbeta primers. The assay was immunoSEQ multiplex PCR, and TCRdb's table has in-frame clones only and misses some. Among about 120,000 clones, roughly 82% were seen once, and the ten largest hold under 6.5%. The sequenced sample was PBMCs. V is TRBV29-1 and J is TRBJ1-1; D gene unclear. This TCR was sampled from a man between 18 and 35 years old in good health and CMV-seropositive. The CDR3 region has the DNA TGCAGCGTTGAGCGGTCCTGGCGGTCCGTGAACACTGAAGCTTTCTTT. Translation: CSVERSWRSVNTEAFF.